The TCR beta chain under discussion was sequenced for a study of cytomegalovirus exposure and HLA in healthy donors. Study outcomes and limitations: Rare sequences made up most TCRs, while some public TCRs were found in many donors. It emerged from a later analysis that several of the most significant clusters appeared to be linked to common viral pathogens.

As concerns this clone: Its target is not known.

Between the trimmed V and J ends, which lost 5 bases and 3 bases, there was a span of 16 bases. The CDR3 extends over 15 amino acids. CDR1 and CDR2 from the germline V gene are MNHEY and SMNVEV (reference sequence). PCR used 60 Vbeta primers and 13 Jbeta primers. Sequenced by immunoSEQ multiplex PCR; TCRdb stores in-frame clones only, minus some. The profile shows more than 120,000 clones, over 80% of them singletons. The material sequenced was PBMCs. This clonotype was obtained from a woman aged 25-40 years in good health and CMV-seronegative. V is TRBV27 and J is TRBJ1-2; the D gene is possibly TRBD1 (5 bases). The CDR3 sequence is CASSPWGDSYYGYTF. The CDR3 DNA reads TGTGCCAGCAGTCCCTGGGGTGACAGCTACTATGGCTACACCTTC.